This TCR beta chain was sequenced during a study of identifying expanded T cells in peripheral blood. Study-wide results and caveats: Clone count variance between roughly two-week samples rose with total template count. About 1.3 clones differed between technical replicates, versus around 15 and 18 over time.

The table came from immunoSEQ multiplex PCR; TCRdb's copy has only in-frame clones and leaves some out. The sample holds around 84,000 clones; roughly 90% are singletons and the top ten take approximately 7%. Collection occurred without any documented infections or immune events in donors. Trimming shortened V by 1 base and J by 10 bases, and 11 bases separated the two germline ends. This CDR3 region has 13 residues. CDR1 is SGHTA, CDR2 FQGNSA, per germline. Details on this clone: The target antigen is unknown.

This receptor was obtained from a person aged 18 to 70 in good health. The specimen sequenced was blood. The chain recombines TRBV7-2 with TRBJ2-1; D gene uncertain. The CDR3 sequence: CASSLVLRREQFF. In nucleotides, the CDR3 is TGTGCCAGCAGCTTAGTTCTACGGCGGGAGCAGTTCTTC.